This T cell receptor beta chain emerged from a study of T cell responses to AZD1222 COVID-19 vaccine. Germline V gives CDR1 SGHRS, CDR2 YFSETQ. The V gene end was trimmed by 4 bases and the J gene end by 5 bases; junction bases not matched to a gene: 8. The CDR3 has 15 residues. Repertoires were generated with immunoSEQ multiplex PCR, while TCRdb's copy carries only in-frame clones and drops some. The sample records 92,000 or so clones, about 91% being singletons. Sequences were derived from peripheral blood, sampled 28 days after the second AZD1222 dose. This rearrangement joins TRBV5-1 to TRBJ1-1, with 10 bases that match TRBD1. The source of this sequence is an adult who received the AZD1222 COVID-19 vaccine. CDR3 in amino acids: CASSPRDRGGTEAFF. The DNA for the CDR3 is TGCGCCAGCAGCCCCCGGGACAGGGGAGGGACTGAAGCTTTCTTT.